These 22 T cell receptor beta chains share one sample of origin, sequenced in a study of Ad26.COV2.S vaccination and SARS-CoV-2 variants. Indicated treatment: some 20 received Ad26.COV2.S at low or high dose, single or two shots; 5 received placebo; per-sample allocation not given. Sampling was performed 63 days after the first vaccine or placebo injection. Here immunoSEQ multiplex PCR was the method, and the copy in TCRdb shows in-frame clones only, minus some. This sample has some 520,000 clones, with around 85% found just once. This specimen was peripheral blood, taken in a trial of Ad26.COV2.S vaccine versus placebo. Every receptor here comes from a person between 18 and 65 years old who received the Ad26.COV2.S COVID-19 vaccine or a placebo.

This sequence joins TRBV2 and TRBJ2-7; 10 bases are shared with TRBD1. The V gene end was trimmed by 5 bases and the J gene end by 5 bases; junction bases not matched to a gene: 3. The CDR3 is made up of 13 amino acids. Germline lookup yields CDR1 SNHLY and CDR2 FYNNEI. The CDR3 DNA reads TGTGCCAGCAGTCGGGACAGGGGACACGAGCAGTACTTC. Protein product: CASSRDRGHEQYF.

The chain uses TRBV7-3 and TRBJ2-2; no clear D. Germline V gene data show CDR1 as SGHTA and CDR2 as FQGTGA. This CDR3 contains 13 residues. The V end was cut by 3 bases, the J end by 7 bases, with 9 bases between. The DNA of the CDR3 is TGTGCCAGCAGCTTCTCTTCGGGCGGGGAGCTGTTTTTT. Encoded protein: CASSFSSGGELFF.

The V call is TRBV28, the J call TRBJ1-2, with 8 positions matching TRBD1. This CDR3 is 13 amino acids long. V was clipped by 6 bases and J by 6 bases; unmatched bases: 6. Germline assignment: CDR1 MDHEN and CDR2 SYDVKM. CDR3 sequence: CASRWTGPNGYTF. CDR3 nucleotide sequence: TGTGCCAGCAGATGGACAGGGCCTAATGGCTACACCTTC.

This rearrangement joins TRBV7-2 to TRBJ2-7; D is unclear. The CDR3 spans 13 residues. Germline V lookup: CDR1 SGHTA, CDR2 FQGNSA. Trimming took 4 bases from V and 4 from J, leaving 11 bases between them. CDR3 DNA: TGTGCCAGCAGCTCAGACGGAAGATACGAGCAGTACTTC. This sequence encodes CASSSDGRYEQYF.

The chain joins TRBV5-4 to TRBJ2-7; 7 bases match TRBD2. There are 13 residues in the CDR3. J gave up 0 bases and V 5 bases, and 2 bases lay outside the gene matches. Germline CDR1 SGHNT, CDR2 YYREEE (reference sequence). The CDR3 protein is CASSPSGSYEQYF. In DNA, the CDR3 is TGTGCCAGCAGTCCTAGCGGCTCCTACGAGCAGTACTTC.

This chain's CDR3 is CASSNPGPATEAFF. The DNA for the CDR3 is TGTGCCAGTAGTAACCCGGGCCCAGCCACTGAAGCTTTCTTT. The chain combines TRBV19 with TRBJ1-1; D is uncertain. CDR1 and CDR2 from the germline V gene are LNHDA and SQIVND (reference sequence). This CDR3 spans 14 amino acids. With 4 bases removed from V and 4 bases from J, the gap between germline ends came to 13 bases.

The chain's CDR3 is CSVSGARNTEAFF. CDR3 nucleotide sequence: TGCAGCGTTTCTGGGGCGCGGAACACTGAAGCTTTCTTT. This chain joins TRBV29-1 and TRBJ1-1; D may be TRBD1 (5 bases). Per germline, CDR1 SQVTM and CDR2 ANQGSEA. The V gene lost 5 bases and the J gene lost 1 base, with 11 bases spanning the gap. The CDR3 spans 13 residues. The variable domain in full, completed from reference TRBV29-1 and TRBJ1-1, reads SAVISQKPSRDICQRGTSLTIQCQVDSQVTMMFWYRQQPGQSLTLIATANQGSEATYESGFVIDKFPISRPNLTFSTLTVSNMSPEDSSIYLCSVSGARNTEAFFGQGTRLTVV.

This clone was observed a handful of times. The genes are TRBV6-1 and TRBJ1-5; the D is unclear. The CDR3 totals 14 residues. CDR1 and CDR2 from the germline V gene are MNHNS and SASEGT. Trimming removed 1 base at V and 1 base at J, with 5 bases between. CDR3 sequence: CASSEGLSNQPQHF. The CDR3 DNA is TGTGCCAGCAGTGAAGGGCTCAGCAATCAGCCCCAGCATTTT.

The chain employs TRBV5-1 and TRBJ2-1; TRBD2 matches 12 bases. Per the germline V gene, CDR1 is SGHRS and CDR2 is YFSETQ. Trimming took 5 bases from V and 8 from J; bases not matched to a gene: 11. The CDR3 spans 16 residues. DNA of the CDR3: TGCGCCAGCAGACCCGCTATCCTAGCGGGAGGGGATGAGCAGTTCTTC. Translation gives CASRPAILAGGDEQFF.

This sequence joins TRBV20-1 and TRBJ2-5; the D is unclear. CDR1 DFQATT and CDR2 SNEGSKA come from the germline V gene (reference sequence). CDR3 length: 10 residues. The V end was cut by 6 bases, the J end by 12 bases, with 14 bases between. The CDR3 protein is CSADLGTEYF. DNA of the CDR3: TGCAGTGCCGACCTAGGAACAGAGTACTTC.

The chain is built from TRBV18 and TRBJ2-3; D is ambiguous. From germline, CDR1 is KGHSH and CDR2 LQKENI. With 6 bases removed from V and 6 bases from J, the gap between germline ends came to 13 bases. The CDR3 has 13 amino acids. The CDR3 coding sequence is TGTGCCAGCTCGATCAAAGCCTGGGATACGCAGTATTTT. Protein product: CASSIKAWDTQYF.

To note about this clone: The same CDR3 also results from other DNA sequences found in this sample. CDR3 in amino acids: CASSRTGDYGYTF. The CDR3 DNA sequence: TGTGCCAGCAGTAGGACAGGAGACTATGGCTACACCTTC. V gene TRBV6-5 combines with J gene TRBJ1-2, with 7 nucleotides matching TRBD1. V was clipped by 5 bases and J by 3 bases; unmatched bases: 3. The CDR3 runs 13 residues. Germline-derived CDR1 and CDR2 are MNHEY and SVGAGI.

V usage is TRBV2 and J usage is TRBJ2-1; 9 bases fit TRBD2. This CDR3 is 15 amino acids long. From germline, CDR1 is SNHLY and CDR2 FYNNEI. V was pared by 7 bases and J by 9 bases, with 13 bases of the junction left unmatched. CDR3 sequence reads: CASTRGLAGPSEQFF. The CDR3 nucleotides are TGTGCCAGCACTAGGGGGCTAGCGGGACCCAGTGAGCAGTTCTTC.

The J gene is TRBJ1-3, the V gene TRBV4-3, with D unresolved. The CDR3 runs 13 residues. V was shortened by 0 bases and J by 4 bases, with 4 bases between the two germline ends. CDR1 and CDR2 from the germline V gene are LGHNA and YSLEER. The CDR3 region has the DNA TGCGCCAGCAGCCAAGACGAGGGAAACACCATATATTTT. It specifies CASSQDEGNTIYF.

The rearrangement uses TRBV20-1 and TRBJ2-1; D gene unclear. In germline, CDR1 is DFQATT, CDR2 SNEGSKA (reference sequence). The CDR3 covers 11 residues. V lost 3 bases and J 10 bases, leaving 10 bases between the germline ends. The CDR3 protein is CSARVWWEQFF. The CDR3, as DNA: TGCAGTGCTAGGGTCTGGTGGGAGCAGTTCTTC.

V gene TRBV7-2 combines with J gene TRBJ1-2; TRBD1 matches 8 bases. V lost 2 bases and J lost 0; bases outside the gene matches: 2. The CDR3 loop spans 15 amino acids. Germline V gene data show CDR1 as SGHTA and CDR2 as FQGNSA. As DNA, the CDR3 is TGTGCCAGCAGCTTACAGGGGGCACCTAACTATGGCTACACCTTC. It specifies CASSLQGAPNYGYTF.

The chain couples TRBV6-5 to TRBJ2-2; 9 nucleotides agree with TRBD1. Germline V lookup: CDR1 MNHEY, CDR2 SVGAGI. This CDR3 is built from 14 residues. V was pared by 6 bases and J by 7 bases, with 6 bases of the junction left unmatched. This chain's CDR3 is CASSLDRGFGELFF. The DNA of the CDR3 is TGTGCCAGCAGCCTGGACAGGGGATTCGGGGAGCTGTTTTTT.

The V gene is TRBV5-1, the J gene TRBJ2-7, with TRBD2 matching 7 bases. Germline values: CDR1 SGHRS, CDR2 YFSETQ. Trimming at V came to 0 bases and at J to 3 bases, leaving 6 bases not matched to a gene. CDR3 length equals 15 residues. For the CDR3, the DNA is TGCGCCAGCAGCTTGGAGGCGGGAGATAACTACGAGCAGTACTTC. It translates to CASSLEAGDNYEQYF.

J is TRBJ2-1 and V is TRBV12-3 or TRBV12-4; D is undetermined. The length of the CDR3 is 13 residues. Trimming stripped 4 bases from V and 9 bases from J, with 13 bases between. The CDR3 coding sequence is TGTGCCAGCAGTTATGGCCCCCCTGGTGAGCAGTTCTTC. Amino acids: CASSYGPPGEQFF.

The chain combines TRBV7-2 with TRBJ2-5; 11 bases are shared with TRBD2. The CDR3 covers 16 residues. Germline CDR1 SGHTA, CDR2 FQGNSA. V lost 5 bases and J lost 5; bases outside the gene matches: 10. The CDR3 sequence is CASSIGLAGGSETQYF. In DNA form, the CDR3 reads TGTGCCAGCAGCATCGGACTAGCGGGTGGATCGGAGACCCAGTACTTC.

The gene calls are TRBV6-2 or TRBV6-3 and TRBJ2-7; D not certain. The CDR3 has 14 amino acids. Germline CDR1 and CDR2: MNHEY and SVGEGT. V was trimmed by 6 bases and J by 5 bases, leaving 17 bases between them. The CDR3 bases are TGTGCCAGCAGCTCCGGGTCCCCACCGAACGAGCAGTACTTC. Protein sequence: CASSSGSPPNEQYF.

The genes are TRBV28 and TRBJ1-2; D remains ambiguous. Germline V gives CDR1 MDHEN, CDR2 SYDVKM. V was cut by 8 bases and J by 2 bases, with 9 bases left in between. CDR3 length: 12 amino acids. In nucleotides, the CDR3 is TGTGCCAGCTCCTTACGGAACTATGGCTACACCTTC. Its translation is CASSLRNYGYTF.